Each of the 19 T cell receptor beta chains below was sequenced from the same sample in a study of shared clonotypes between healthy human individuals. Some clones are missing from TCRdb's copy, which holds only in-frame ones; the method was immunoSEQ multiplex PCR. The sample holds fewer than 850,000 clones, 90% seen once. Sequenced material: memory CD8+ T cells from PBMCs. Sample subset: CD45RO+ cells pooled with CCR7-negative TemRA cells. These receptors originate from a man younger than 35 in good health. Some clones in this sample may be carry-over from other donors' samples.

This clone appeared a single time. CDR3 DNA: TGCGCCAGCAGCCAAGTATGGACTAGCTTATTGGGCACAGATACGCAGTATTTT. Amino acids: CASSQVWTSLLGTDTQYF. The J gene is TRBJ2-3, the V gene TRBV4-1, with 8 positions matching TRBD2. The trim removed 1 base at V and 1 base at J, leaving 10 bases unmatched. CDR3 size: 18 residues. Germline CDR1 and CDR2: MGHRA and YSYEKL.

This chain joins TRBV14 and TRBJ2-7; D gene ambiguous. V shed 0 bases and J shed 2 bases, with 8 bases lying between them. Germline V gene lookup returns CDR1 SGHDN and CDR2 FVKESK. The CDR3 is 14 amino acids. CDR3 coding DNA: TGTGCCAGCAGCCAAGATTACGGTCCCTACGAGCAGTACTTC. It is translated as CASSQDYGPYEQYF. The full variable domain, completed using reference TRBV14 and TRBJ2-7, is EAGVTQFPSHSVIEKGQTVTLRCDPISGHDNLYWYRRVMGKEIKFLLHFVKESKQDESGMPNNRFLAERTGGTYSTLKVQPAELEDSGVYFCASSQDYGPYEQYFGPGTRLTVT.

This clone was observed a few times. This chain joins TRBV7-2 and TRBJ1-1, with TRBD1 as a possible D gene (5 bases). Germline CDR1 is SGHTA and CDR2 is FQGNSA. The CDR3 sequence is 13 residues long. V lost 4 bases and J lost 8, with 14 bases in between. In DNA, the CDR3 is TGTGCCAGCAGCTATAAACCGGGGGAGGAAGCTTTCTTT. Protein sequence: CASSYKPGEEAFF.

This chain links TRBV27 with TRBJ2-3; D ambiguous. CDR3 length equals 16 residues. Germline loops: CDR1 MNHEY, CDR2 SMNVEV (reference sequence). The V end was cut by 5 bases, the J end by 3 bases, with 18 bases between. For the CDR3, the DNA is TGTGCCAGCAGTCCTCCGCTAGTCGAGGTGACAGATACGCAGTATTTT. Translated, it gives CASSPPLVEVTDTQYF.

The V gene is TRBV4-1, the J gene TRBJ1-4, with 7 bases that match TRBD1. Germline CDR1 and CDR2: MGHRA and YSYEKL. V was clipped by 5 bases and J by 8 bases; unmatched bases: 14. This CDR3 has 16 residues. CDR3 DNA sequence: TGCGCCAGCAGCGTAACACCAGGGGGGTTTCAGGAAAAACTGTTTTTT. Translating it yields CASSVTPGGFQEKLFF.

The J gene is TRBJ1-1, the V gene TRBV10-3; 8 bases fit TRBD1. The CDR3 totals 16 residues. Germline CDR1 ENHRY, CDR2 SYGVKD. Losses at the gene ends were 0 bases for V and 4 bases for J; bases not matched to a gene: 7. CDR3 sequence reads: CAISESAGGRVTEAFF. CDR3 nucleotides: TGTGCCATCAGTGAGTCTGCAGGGGGCCGGGTCACTGAAGCTTTCTTT.

This chain uses TRBV19 with TRBJ1-2, with 7 bases matching TRBD1. This CDR3 spans 12 amino acids. Trimming took 7 bases from V and 6 from J; bases not matched to a gene: 5. CDR1 LNHDA and CDR2 SQIVND come from the germline V gene (reference sequence). CDR3 in DNA: TGTGCCAGTACCAGACAGGGCCATGGCTACACCTTC. It is translated as CASTRQGHGYTF.

The chain has TRBV6-5 and TRBJ1-1; D is undetermined. Trimming removed 0 bases at V and 4 bases at J, with 6 bases between. CDR1 is MNHEY and CDR2 is SVGAGI in the germline V gene. This CDR3 spans 13 amino acids. CDR3 loop: CASSYSISTEAFF. The CDR3 coding sequence is TGTGCCAGCAGTTACTCGATCAGCACTGAAGCTTTCTTT.

The chain uses TRBV4-1 and TRBJ1-4; 9 bases agree with TRBD1. CDR3 length equals 16 residues. V was pared by 0 bases and J by 7 bases, with 6 bases of the junction left unmatched. Germline lookup yields CDR1 MGHRA and CDR2 YSYEKL. The DNA of the CDR3 is TGCGCCAGCAGCCAAGATCGGGGACAGGGTTTTGAAAAACTGTTTTTT. Its translation: CASSQDRGQGFEKLFF.

The rearrangement uses TRBV5-6 and TRBJ2-7, with 8 bases matching TRBD1. V lost 7 bases to trimming and J lost 0 bases; unmatched junction nucleotides: 6. Germline assignment: CDR1 SGHDT and CDR2 YYEEEE. The CDR3 is 14 residues long. For the CDR3, the DNA is TGTGCCAGCTCTTACAGGGGGACCTCCTACGAGCAGTACTTC. The encoded protein is CASSYRGTSYEQYF.

The chain joins TRBV4-1 to TRBJ2-3; 12 positions agree with TRBD2. The CDR3 has 17 residues. Trimming at V came to 3 bases and at J to 5 bases, leaving 9 bases not matched to a gene. Germline-derived CDR1 and CDR2 are MGHRA and YSYEKL. The CDR3 spells CASSHRASGRVEDTQYF. Written as DNA, the CDR3 is TGCGCCAGCAGCCATCGCGCTAGCGGGAGGGTTGAAGATACGCAGTATTTT.

The V call is TRBV5-6, the J call TRBJ1-1, with 8 bases lining up with TRBD1. CDR3 length equals 14 residues. Germline V gene lookup returns CDR1 SGHDT and CDR2 YYEEEE. V lost 3 bases to trimming and J lost 12 bases; unmatched junction nucleotides: 13. In DNA, the CDR3 is TGTGCCAGCAGCTCCGAACAGGGGGTAGTATCAACTTTCTTT. The encoded protein is CASSSEQGVVSTFF.

This clone was counted between two and nine times. The chain uses TRBV4-1 and TRBJ1-4, with 11 bases fitting TRBD1. With 5 bases clipped from V and 4 bases from J, the junction kept 9 bases outside the gene matches. There are 17 residues in the CDR3. From germline, CDR1 is MGHRA and CDR2 YSYEKL. CDR3 sequence: CASSAGQGAIFNEKLFF. In nucleotides, the CDR3 is TGCGCCAGCAGCGCAGGACAGGGGGCGATCTTTAATGAAAAACTGTTTTTT.

The chain has TRBV28 and TRBJ2-7, with D unclear. The CDR3 is 13 residues long. Germline V gene lookup returns CDR1 MDHEN and CDR2 SYDVKM. V was cut by 8 bases and J by 4 bases, with 15 bases left in between. CDR3 amino acids: CASSSAGTYEQYF. In DNA form, the CDR3 reads TGTGCCAGCTCGTCGGCCGGCACATACGAGCAGTACTTC. Based on the CDR3 plus reference TRBV28 and TRBJ2-7, the full variable domain is DVKVTQSSRYLVKRTGEKVFLECVQDMDHENMFWYRQDPGLGLRLIYFSYDVKMKEKGDIPEGYSVSREKKERFSLILESASTNQTSMYLCASSSAGTYEQYFGPGTRLTVT.

In this sample, this clone turned up a few times. V and J are TRBV4-1 and TRBJ1-1; perhaps TRBD1 as D (6 bases). V gave up 0 bases and J gave up 5 bases, with 13 bases separating them. Germline V gene lookup returns CDR1 MGHRA and CDR2 YSYEKL. The CDR3 runs to 15 residues. CDR3 coding DNA: TGCGCCAGCAGCCAAGATGGGCAGGGGTGGACTGAAGCTTTCTTT. It is translated as CASSQDGQGWTEAFF.

The chain links TRBV4-3 to TRBJ1-5; perhaps TRBD1 as D (5 bases). CDR3 length: 16 amino acids. V lost 1 base, J lost 3 bases, and 13 bases lay in between. Germline V gene data show CDR1 as LGHNA and CDR2 as YSLEER. The CDR3 bases are TGCGCCAGCAGCCAAGCGCACAGGAGTTACAATCAGCCCCAGCATTTT. Residues: CASSQAHRSYNQPQHF.

This clone came up once. CDR3 sequence: CASSSGLAGAPQETQYF. As DNA, the CDR3 is TGTGCCAGCAGCTCGGGACTAGCGGGAGCTCCCCAAGAGACCCAGTACTTC. V is TRBV13 and J is TRBJ2-5; 14 bases align to TRBD2. Germline CDR1 is PRHDT and CDR2 is FYEKMQ (reference sequence). Trimming took 4 bases from V and 1 from J; bases not matched to a gene: 5. This CDR3 spans 17 amino acids.

This sequence joins TRBV27 and TRBJ2-3, with D possibly matching TRBD1 (6 bases). The CDR3 runs to 16 residues. The V end was cut by 6 bases, the J end by 0 bases, with 16 bases between. Per the germline V gene, CDR1 is MNHEY and CDR2 is SMNVEV (reference sequence). The CDR3 DNA sequence: TGTGCCAGCAGCACCCGGACAGCCCCTAGCACAGATACGCAGTATTTT. Residues: CASSTRTAPSTDTQYF.

The J gene is TRBJ2-6, the V gene TRBV28; D remains ambiguous. This CDR3 spans 18 amino acids. Germline assignment: CDR1 MDHEN and CDR2 SYDVKM. Trimming removed 6 bases at V and 0 bases at J, with 18 bases between. The DNA for the CDR3 is TGTGCCAGCAGCCCCGTCCTAAGGCTAGACTCTGGGGCCAACGTCCTGACTTTC. Translated, it gives CASSPVLRLDSGANVLTF.